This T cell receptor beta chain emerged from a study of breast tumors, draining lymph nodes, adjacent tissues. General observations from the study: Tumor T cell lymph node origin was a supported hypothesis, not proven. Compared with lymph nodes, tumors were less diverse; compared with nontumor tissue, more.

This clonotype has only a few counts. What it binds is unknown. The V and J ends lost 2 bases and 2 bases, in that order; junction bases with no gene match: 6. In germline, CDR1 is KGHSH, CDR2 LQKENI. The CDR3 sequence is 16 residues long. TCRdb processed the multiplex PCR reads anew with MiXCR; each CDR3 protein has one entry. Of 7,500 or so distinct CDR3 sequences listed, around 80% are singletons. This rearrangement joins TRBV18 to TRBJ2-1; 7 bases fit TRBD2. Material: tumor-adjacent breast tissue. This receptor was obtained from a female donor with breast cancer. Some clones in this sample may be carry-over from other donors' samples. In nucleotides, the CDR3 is TGTGCCAGCTCACCAGGAGCTAGCGGTGCCTACAATGAGCAGTTCTTC. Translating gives CASSPGASGAYNEQFF.